This TCR beta chain was captured by sequencing in a study of blood T cell repertoires in COVID-19. The V gene end was trimmed by 5 bases and the J gene end by 5 bases; junction bases not matched to a gene: 13. The CDR3 is made up of 16 amino acids. CDR1 SGHTA and CDR2 FQGNSA come from the germline V gene. Clones were read by immunoSEQ multiplex PCR, and TCRdb kept only the in-frame ones, dropping some. The profile shows tens of thousands of clones, around nine tenths of them singletons. This sequence joins TRBV7-2 and TRBJ2-7; 9 bases are shared with TRBD1. Material: peripheral blood. This clonotype was sampled from a human donor in a cohort sampled during active COVID-19. The donor label of this sample is uncertain. CDR3 coding DNA: TGTGCCAGCAGCACCCGAGGGACAGGGTCTACGCACGAGCAGTACTTC. It specifies CASSTRGTGSTHEQYF. The full variable domain, with the rest looked up from reference TRBV7-2 and TRBJ2-7, is GAGVSQSPSNKVTEKGKDVELRCDPISGHTALYWYRQSLGQGLEFLIYFQGNSAPDKSGLPSDRFSAERTGGSVSTLTIQRTQQEDSAVYLCASSTRGTGSTHEQYFGPGTRLTVT.